This T cell receptor beta chain was obtained from a study of blood T cells in healthy people across ages. Study at large: For every two T cells, template switching captured about one barcoded beta molecule.

The germline V and J ends were trimmed by 7 bases and 6 bases, with 15 bases remaining between them. The CDR3 runs to 12 residues. Germline V gives CDR1 GTSNPN, CDR2 SVGIG (reference sequence). This clonotype showed up just a few times. Every donor contributed ten milliliters of peripheral blood by blood draw. Sample-barcoded 5' priming and a J-beta primer mix drove a second PCR of about 6 to 11 cycles. A minimum of 3 million CDR3-containing paired-end reads was obtained for each sample. Via MiXCR, TCRdb re-called the 5' RACE reads, giving one row per CDR3 protein. The profile covers some 710,000 distinct CDR3 sequences, with over 20% appearing a single time and 22% taken by the ten largest.

The sequence derives from a man between 65 and 80 years old in good health. The specimen was blood. The chain employs TRBV30 and TRBJ1-2, with D possibly being TRBD1 (5 bases). CDR3 nucleotide sequence: TGTGCCTCCTTATGGGGACTGCATGGCTACACCTTC. This codes for CASLWGLHGYTF.